One and the same sample provided the 10 T cell receptor beta chains below, sequenced in a study of T cell repertoires and Cas9 in healthy adults. Using immunoSEQ multiplex PCR, the repertoire was profiled, and TCRdb retains in-frame clones only, with some absent. The table has over 14,000 clones, about 91% seen once; the top ten hold approximately 1.6%. Specimen: Tregs (CD4+, CD25+, CD127-, CD137-, CD154-) from PBMCs; culture status not recorded. The source of these receptors is a human donor in good health.

DNA for the CDR3: TGTGCCAGCAGTGTTATGTTTGGTGAGCAGTACTTC. Its translation is CASSVMFGEQYF. The V and J genes are TRBV9 and TRBJ2-7, with D uncertain. V lost 5 bases, J lost 7 bases, and 13 bases lay in between. The CDR3 spans 12 residues. CDR1 is SGDLS and CDR2 is YYNGEE in the germline V gene.

V usage is TRBV9 and J usage is TRBJ2-1, with 11 bases fitting TRBD2. V lost 2 bases to trimming and J lost 7 bases; unmatched junction nucleotides: 2. The CDR3 sequence is 14 residues long. CDR1 and CDR2 from the germline V gene are SGDLS and YYNGEE. The CDR3 reads CASSVSGGGNEQFF. The CDR3 coding sequence is TGTGCCAGCAGCGTTAGCGGGGGGGGAAATGAGCAGTTCTTC.

This sequence joins TRBV5-1 and TRBJ2-1, with D perhaps matching TRBD2 (5 bases). The CDR3 extends over 17 amino acids. Trimming removed 0 bases at V and 8 bases at J, with 21 bases between. The germline CDR1 and CDR2 sequences are SGHRS and YFSETQ. The CDR3 region is CASSLAAAGGSRHEQFF. In DNA, the CDR3 is TGCGCCAGCAGCTTGGCCGCGGCGGGCGGCTCCCGTCATGAGCAGTTCTTC.

The chain combines TRBV7-2 with TRBJ2-7, with D perhaps matching TRBD1 (6 bases). Germline CDR1 is SGHTA and CDR2 is FQGNSA. V gave up 5 bases and J gave up 4 bases, with 12 bases separating them. This CDR3 region has 13 residues. DNA for the CDR3: TGTGCCAGCAGCCCAGGGACACCGTACGAGCAGTACTTC. It specifies CASSPGTPYEQYF.

The chain recombines TRBV19 with TRBJ2-2; D is unresolved. The CDR3 has 15 residues. Trimming took 8 bases from V and 6 from J, leaving 19 bases between them. Germline CDR1 reads LNHDA; CDR2 reads SQIVND (reference sequence). In nucleotides, the CDR3 is TGTGCCAGTGGGGTTGGGCAGGTTATCGCCGGGGAGCTGTTTTTT. Protein sequence: CASGVGQVIAGELFF.

This chain links TRBV5-1 with TRBJ2-2; D might be TRBD2 (5 bases). With 2 bases removed from V and 6 bases from J, the gap between germline ends came to 14 bases. There are 15 residues in the CDR3. Germline CDR1 is SGHRS and CDR2 is YFSETQ. The chain's CDR3 is CASSLNFGAAGELFF. The DNA of the CDR3 is TGCGCCAGCAGCTTAAATTTCGGAGCGGCCGGGGAGCTGTTTTTT.

In DNA, the CDR3 is TGTGCCACCCAACCTTCAGGGGACCACGAGCAGTACGTC. Its translation: CATQPSGDHEQYV. This chain uses TRBV10-3 with TRBJ1-2, with D perhaps matching TRBD1 (6 bases). The better agreement between TRBJ2-7 and the DNA end casts doubt on the J call. CDR1 ENHRY and CDR2 SYGVKD come from the germline V gene. The CDR3 extends over 13 amino acids.

The rearrangement uses TRBV19 and TRBJ2-6; TRBD2 aligns across 7 bases. From germline, CDR1 is LNHDA and CDR2 SQIVND (reference sequence). Trimming at V came to 3 bases and at J to 0 bases, leaving 2 bases not matched to a gene. This CDR3 has 16 amino acids. The CDR3 here is CASSIWGGSGANVLTF. In DNA form, the CDR3 reads TGTGCCAGTAGTATTTGGGGGGGCTCTGGGGCCAACGTCCTGACTTTC.

V gene TRBV6-1 combines with J gene TRBJ1-1; TRBD1 might be the D (5 bases). This CDR3 comprises 14 residues. Per germline, CDR1 MNHNS and CDR2 SASEGT. V shed 3 bases and J shed 4 bases, with 12 bases lying between them. The CDR3 loop is CASSDYRGSTEAFF. The CDR3 DNA is TGTGCCAGCAGTGATTACCGGGGGAGCACTGAAGCTTTCTTT.

The V gene is TRBV6-5, the J gene TRBJ2-7; 11 nucleotides line up with TRBD1. V lost 5 bases and J lost 12; bases outside the gene matches: 12. This CDR3 has 14 amino acids. Germline loops: CDR1 MNHEY, CDR2 SVGAGI. This CDR3 reads CASSQRTGGRRRYF. The CDR3 DNA follows: TGTGCCAGCAGTCAGAGGACAGGGGGCCGTCGGCGGTACTTC.